The 2 T cell receptor beta chains presented below share a single source sample, sequenced in a study of blood T cells in healthy people across ages. Through a sample-barcoded 5' primer and a J-beta primer mix, a second PCR was run for roughly 6 to 12 cycles. A single record per CDR3 protein comes from TCRdb applying MiXCR to the 5' RACE reads. This sample has hundreds of thousands of distinct CDR3 sequences, with around 48% found just once. Input material: blood. Receptors were obtained from an older woman in good health.

This clonotype has only a few counts. The rearrangement links TRBV5-6 to TRBJ2-7; TRBD1 matches 7 bases. Germline V gene data show CDR1 as SGHDT and CDR2 as YYEEEE. The junction had 9 bases not matched to a gene; V was cut back by 4 bases and J by 2 bases. The CDR3 consists of 15 residues. CDR3 in DNA: TGTGCCAGCAGCCACGACGGACAGGCCGCCTACGAGCAGTACTTC. It translates to CASSHDGQAAYEQYF.

In this sample, this clonotype turned up a few times. The chain links TRBV20-1 to TRBJ1-1, with D maybe TRBD1 (6 bases). Trimming left V 4 bases short and J 4 bases short, with 13 bases between. Germline V gene lookup returns CDR1 DFQATT and CDR2 SNEGSKA (reference sequence). The CDR3 has 13 amino acids. The CDR3 DNA follows: TGCAGTGCTAAGGAGGGAGGGGGCACTGAAGCTTTCTTT. This translates into CSAKEGGGTEAFF.